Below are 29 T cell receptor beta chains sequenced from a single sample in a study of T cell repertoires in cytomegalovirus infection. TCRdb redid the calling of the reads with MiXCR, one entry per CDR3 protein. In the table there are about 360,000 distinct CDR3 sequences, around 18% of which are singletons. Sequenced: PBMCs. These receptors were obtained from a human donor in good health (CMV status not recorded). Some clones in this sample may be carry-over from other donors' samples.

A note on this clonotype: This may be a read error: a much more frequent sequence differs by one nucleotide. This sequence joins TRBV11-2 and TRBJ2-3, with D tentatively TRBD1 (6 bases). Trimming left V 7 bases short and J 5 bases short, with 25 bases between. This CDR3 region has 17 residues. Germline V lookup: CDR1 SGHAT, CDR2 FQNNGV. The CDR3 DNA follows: TGTGCCAGCATCTCACCCACAGGGATCGTTGGCAAAGATACGCAGTATTTT. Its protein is CASISPTGIVGKDTQYF.

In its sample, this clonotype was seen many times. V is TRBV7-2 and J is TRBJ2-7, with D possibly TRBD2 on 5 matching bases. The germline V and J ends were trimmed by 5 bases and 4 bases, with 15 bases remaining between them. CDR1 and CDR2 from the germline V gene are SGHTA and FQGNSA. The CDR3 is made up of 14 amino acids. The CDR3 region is CASSPGLDRYEQYF. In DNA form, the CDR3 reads TGTGCCAGCAGCCCCGGACTGGACCGGTACGAGCAGTACTTC. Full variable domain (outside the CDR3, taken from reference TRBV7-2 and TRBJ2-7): GAGVSQSPSNKVTEKGKDVELRCDPISGHTALYWYRQSLGQGLEFLIYFQGNSAPDKSGLPSDRFSAERTGGSVSTLTIQRTQQEDSAVYLCASSPGLDRYEQYFGPGTRLTVT.

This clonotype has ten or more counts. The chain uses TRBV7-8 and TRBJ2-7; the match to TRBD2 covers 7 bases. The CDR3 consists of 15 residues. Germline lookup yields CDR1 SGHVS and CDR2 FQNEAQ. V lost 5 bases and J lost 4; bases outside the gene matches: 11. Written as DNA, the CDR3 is TGTGCCAGCAGCCGAGATGGGGACTACTCGTACGAGCAGTACTTC. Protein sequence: CASSRDGDYSYEQYF.

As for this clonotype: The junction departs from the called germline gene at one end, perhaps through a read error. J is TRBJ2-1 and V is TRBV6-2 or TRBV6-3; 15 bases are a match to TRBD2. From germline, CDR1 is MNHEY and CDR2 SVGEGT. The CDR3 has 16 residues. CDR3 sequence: CASSPTGTSGRSEQIF. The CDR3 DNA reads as TGTGCCAGCAGTCCCACCGGGACTAGCGGGAGGAGTGAGCAGATCTTC.

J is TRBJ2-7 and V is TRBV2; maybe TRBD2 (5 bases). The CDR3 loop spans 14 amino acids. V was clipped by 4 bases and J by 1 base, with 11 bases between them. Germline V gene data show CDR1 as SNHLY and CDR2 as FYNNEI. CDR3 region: CASSAVRESYEQYF. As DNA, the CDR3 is TGTGCCAGCAGTGCGGTCCGGGAATCCTACGAGCAGTACTTC.

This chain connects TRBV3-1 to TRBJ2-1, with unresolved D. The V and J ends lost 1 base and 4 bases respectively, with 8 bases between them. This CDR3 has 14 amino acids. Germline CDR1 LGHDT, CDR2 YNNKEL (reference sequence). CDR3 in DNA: TGTGCCAGCAGCCAAGGGACCACTTACAATGAGCAGTTCTTC. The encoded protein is CASSQGTTYNEQFF.

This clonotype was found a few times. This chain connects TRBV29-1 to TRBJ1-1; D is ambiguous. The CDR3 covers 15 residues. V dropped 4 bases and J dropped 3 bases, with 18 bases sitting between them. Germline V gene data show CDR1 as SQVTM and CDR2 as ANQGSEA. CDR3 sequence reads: CSVAPHPRRDTEAFF. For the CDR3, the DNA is TGCAGCGTTGCCCCCCACCCCCGTCGGGACACTGAAGCTTTCTTT.

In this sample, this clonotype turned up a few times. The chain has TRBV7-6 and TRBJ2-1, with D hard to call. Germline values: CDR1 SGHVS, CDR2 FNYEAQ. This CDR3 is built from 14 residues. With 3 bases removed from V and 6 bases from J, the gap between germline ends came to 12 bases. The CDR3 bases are TGTGCCAGCAGCTTTGGTCGTTCCCCCAATGAGCAGTTCTTC. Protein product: CASSFGRSPNEQFF.

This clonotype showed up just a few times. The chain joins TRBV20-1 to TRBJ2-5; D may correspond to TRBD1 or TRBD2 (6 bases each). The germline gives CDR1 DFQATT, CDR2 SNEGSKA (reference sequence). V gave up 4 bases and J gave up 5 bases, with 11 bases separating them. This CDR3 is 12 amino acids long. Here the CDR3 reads CSATQGRETQYF. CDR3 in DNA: TGCAGTGCTACCCAGGGGAGGGAGACCCAGTACTTC.

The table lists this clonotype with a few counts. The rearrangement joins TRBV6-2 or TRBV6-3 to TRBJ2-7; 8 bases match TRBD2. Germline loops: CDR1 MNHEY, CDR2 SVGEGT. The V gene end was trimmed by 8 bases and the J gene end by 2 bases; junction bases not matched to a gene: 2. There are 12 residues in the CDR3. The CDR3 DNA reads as TGTGCCAGCGTCGGGAGGGCCTACGAGCAGTACTTC. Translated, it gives CASVGRAYEQYF.

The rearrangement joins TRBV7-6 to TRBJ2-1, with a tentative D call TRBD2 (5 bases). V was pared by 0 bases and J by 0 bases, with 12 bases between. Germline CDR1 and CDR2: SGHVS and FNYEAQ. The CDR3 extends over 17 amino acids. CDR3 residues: CASSLASRRSSYNEQFF. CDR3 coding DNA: TGTGCCAGCAGCTTAGCTAGCAGGAGGAGCTCCTACAATGAGCAGTTCTTC. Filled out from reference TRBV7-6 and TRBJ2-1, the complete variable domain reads GAGVSQSPRYKVTKRGQDVALRCDPISGHVSLYWYRQALGQGPEFLTYFNYEAQQDKSGLPNDRFSAERPEGSISTLTIQRTEQRDSAMYRCASSLASRRSSYNEQFFGPGTRLTVL.

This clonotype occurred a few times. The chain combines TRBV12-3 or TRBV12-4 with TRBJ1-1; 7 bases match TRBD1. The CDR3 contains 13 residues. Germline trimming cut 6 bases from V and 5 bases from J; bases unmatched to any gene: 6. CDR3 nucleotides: TGTGCCAGCAGAAAGGGGGCCGGGACTGAAGCTTTCTTT. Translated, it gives CASRKGAGTEAFF.

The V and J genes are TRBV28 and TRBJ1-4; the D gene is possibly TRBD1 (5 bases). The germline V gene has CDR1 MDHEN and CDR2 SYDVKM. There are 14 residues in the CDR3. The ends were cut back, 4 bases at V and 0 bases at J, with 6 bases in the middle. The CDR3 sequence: CASSSTATNEKLFF. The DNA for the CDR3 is TGTGCCAGCAGTTCGACAGCAACTAATGAAAAACTGTTTTTT. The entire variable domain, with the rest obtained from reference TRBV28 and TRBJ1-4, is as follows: DVKVTQSSRYLVKRTGEKVFLECVQDMDHENMFWYRQDPGLGLRLIYFSYDVKMKEKGDIPEGYSVSREKKERFSLILESASTNQTSMYLCASSSTATNEKLFFGSGTQLSVL.

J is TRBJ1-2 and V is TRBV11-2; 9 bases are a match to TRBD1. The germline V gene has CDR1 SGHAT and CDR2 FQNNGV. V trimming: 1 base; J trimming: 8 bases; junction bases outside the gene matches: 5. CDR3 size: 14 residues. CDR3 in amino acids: CASSLGGQGRGYTF. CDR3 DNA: TGTGCCAGCAGCTTAGGAGGACAGGGGAGAGGCTACACCTTC.

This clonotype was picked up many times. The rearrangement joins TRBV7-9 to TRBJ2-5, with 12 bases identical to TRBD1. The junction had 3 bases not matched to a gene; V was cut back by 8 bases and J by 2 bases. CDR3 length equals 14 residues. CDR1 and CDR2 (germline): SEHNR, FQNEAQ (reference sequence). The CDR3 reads CASGDRGLQETQYF. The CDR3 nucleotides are TGTGCCAGCGGGGACAGGGGGCTGCAAGAGACCCAGTACTTC.

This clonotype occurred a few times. The CDR3 sequence: CASSPEGREQYF. The CDR3 coding sequence is TGTGCCAGCTCACCGGAGGGGCGCGAGCAGTACTTC. J is TRBJ2-7 and V is TRBV18; D possibly corresponds to TRBD2 (6 bases). This CDR3 spans 12 amino acids. V was clipped by 3 bases and J by 6 bases, with 9 bases between them. CDR1 is KGHSH, CDR2 LQKENI, per germline.

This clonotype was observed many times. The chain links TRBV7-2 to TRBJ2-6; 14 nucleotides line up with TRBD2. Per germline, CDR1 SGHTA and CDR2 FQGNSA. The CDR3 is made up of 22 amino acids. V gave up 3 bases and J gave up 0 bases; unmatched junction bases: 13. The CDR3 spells CASSFQSSGTSGRGSGANVLTF. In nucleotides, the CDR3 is TGTGCCAGCAGCTTCCAGTCCTCCGGGACTAGCGGGAGAGGCTCTGGGGCCAACGTCCTGACTTTC.

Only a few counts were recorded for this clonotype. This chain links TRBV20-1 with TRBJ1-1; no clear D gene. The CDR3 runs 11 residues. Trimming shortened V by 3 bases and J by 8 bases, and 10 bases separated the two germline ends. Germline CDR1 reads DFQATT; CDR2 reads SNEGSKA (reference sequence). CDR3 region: CSASSSREAFF. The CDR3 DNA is TGCAGTGCTAGTTCCAGCCGGGAAGCTTTCTTT.

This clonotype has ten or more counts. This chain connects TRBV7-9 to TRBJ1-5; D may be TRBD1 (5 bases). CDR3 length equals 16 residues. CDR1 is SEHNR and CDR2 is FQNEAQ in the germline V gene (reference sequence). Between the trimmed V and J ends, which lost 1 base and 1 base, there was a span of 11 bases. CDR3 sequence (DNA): TGTGCCAGCAGCTTAGATCCCAGGGTGAGCAATCAGCCCCAGCATTTT. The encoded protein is CASSLDPRVSNQPQHF.

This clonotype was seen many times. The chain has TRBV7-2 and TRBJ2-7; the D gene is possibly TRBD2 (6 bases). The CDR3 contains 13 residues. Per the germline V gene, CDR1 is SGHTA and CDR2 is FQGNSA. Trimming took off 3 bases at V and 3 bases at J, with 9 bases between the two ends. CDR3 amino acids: CASSLGLNYEQYF. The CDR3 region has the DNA TGTGCCAGCAGCTTGGGACTGAACTACGAGCAGTACTTC.

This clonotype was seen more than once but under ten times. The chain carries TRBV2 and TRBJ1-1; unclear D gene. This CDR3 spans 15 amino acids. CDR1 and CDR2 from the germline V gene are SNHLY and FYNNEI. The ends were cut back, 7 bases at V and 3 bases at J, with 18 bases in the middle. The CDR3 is CASTAYSFRDTEAFF. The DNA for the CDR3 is TGTGCCAGCACAGCCTATTCTTTTCGGGACACTGAAGCTTTCTTT.

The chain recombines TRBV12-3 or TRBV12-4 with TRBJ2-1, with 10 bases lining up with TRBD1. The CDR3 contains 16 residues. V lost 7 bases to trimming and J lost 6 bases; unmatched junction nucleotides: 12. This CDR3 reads CASTSAGTGVINEQFF. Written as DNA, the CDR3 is TGTGCCAGCACTTCCGCCGGGACAGGGGTAATCAATGAGCAGTTCTTC.

CDR3: CASPSRAREASSTDTQYF. CDR3 nucleotides: TGTGCCAGCCCCTCGAGAGCGCGGGAAGCATCTAGCACAGATACGCAGTATTTT. This chain joins TRBV2 and TRBJ2-3, with D perhaps matching TRBD2 (6 bases). CDR1 is SNHLY, CDR2 FYNNEI, per germline. Trimming removed 8 bases from V and 0 bases from J, with 24 bases in between. The CDR3 sequence is 18 residues long.

In DNA, the CDR3 is TGTGCCAGCAGCTTGGCCGTTGGGGCGCATAGCAATCAGCCCCAGCATTTT. It yields the protein CASSLAVGAHSNQPQHF. The genes are TRBV5-5 and TRBJ1-5; the D gene is possibly TRBD1 (5 bases). This CDR3 region has 17 residues. Germline values: CDR1 SGHKS, CDR2 YYEKEE (reference sequence). Trimming stripped 0 bases from V and 0 bases from J, with 13 bases between.

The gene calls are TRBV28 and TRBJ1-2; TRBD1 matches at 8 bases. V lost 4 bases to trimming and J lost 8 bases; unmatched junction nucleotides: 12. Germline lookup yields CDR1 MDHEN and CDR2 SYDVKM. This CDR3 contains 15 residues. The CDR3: CASSSGTGNLQGYTF. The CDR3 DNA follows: TGTGCCAGCAGTTCCGGGACAGGCAATCTTCAGGGCTACACCTTC.

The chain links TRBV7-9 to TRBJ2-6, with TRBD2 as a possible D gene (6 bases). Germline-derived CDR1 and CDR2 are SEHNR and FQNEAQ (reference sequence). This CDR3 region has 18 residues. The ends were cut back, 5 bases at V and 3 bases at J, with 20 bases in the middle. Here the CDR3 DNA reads TGTGCCAGCAGCCCCCCTGGCGGGGATCGATATGGGGCCAACGTCCTGACTTTC. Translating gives CASSPPGGDRYGANVLTF.

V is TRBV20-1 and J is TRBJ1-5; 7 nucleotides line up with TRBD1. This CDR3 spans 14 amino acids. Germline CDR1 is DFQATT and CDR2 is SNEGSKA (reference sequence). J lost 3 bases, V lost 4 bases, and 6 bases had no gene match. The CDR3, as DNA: TGCAGTGCTACCCGGGACAGACACAATCAGCCCCAGCATTTT. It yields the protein CSATRDRHNQPQHF.

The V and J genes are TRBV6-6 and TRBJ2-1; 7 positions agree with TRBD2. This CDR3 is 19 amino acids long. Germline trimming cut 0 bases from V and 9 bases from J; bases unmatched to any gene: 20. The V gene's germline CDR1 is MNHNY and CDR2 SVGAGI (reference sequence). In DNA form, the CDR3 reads TGTGCCAGCAGTTACTCGTCTTCCCGTTTTGCGGGAGAGTCAGTTGAGCAGTTCTTC. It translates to CASSYSSSRFAGESVEQFF.

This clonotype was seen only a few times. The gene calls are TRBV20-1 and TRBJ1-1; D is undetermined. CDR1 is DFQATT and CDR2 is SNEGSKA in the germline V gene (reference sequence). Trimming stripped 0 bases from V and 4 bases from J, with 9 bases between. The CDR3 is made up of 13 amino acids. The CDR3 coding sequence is TGCAGTGCTAGAGATCAAAGACGCACTGAAGCTTTCTTT. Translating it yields CSARDQRRTEAFF.